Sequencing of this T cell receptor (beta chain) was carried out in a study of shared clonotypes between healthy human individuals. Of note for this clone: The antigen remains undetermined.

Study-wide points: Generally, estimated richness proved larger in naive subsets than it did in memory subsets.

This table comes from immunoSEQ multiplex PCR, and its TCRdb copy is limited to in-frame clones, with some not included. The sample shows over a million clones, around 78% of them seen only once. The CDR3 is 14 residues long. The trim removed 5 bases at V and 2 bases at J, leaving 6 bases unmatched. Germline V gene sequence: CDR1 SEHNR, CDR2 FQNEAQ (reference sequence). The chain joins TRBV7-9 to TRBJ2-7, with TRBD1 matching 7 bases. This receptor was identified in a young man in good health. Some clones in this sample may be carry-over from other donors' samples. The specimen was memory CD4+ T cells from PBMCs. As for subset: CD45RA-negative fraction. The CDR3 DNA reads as TGTGCCAGCAGCCATCGGACAGGCACCTACGAGCAGTACTTC. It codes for CASSHRTGTYEQYF.